This TCR beta chain was found in a study of molecular identifiers for immune sequencing clone quantification. General study points: Clones that exceeded 20 RNA copies held over 97% of effector molecules, yet under 1% in naive cells.

Worth noting for this clonotype: Antigen specificity is unknown.

CDR1 is DFQATT, CDR2 SNEGSKA, per germline (reference sequence). This CDR3 contains 13 residues. V was clipped by 1 base and J by 6 bases, with 12 bases between them. TCRdb ran MiXCR on the PCR reads and lists one entry per CDR3 protein. The top ten hold less than 10% of the sample, which has 100,000 or so distinct CDR3 sequences, about a third seen once. This receptor was obtained from a human donor in good health. Some libraries in this study had Jurkat cell RNA spiked in. The sequenced sample consisted of naive CD8+ T cells from blood, with Jurkat cell RNA spiked in. The sample's subset: FACS-sorted CD8+CD4-CCR7+CD45RA+ naive T cells. The rearrangement joins TRBV20-1 to TRBJ1-2, with D unresolved. CDR3 sequence reads: CSARAGSWDGYTF. Here the CDR3 DNA reads TGCAGTGCTAGAGCTGGGAGCTGGGATGGCTACACCTTC.